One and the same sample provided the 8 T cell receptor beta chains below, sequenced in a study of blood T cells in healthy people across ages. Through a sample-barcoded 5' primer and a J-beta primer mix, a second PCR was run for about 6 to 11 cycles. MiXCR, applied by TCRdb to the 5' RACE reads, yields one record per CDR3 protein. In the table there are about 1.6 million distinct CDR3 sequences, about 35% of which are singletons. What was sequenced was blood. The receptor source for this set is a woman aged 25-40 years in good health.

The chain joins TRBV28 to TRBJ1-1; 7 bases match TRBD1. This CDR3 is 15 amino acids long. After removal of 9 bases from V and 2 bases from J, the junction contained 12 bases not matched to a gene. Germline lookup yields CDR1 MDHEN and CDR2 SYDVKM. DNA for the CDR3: TGTGCCAGTTGGTGGGACAGAGACCCTAACACTGAAGCTTTCTTT. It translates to CASWWDRDPNTEAFF.

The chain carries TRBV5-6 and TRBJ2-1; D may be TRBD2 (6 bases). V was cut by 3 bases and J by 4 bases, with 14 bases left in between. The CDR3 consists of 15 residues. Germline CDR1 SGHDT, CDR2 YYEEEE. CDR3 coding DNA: TGTGCCAGCAGCTCTCCGGGGGACGCATACAATGAGCAGTTCTTC. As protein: CASSSPGDAYNEQFF.

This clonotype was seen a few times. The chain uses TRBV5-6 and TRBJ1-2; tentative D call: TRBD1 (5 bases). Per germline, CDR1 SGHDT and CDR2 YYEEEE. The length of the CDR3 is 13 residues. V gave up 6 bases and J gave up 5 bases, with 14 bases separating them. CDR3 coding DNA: TGTGCCAGCACCTGGGGGGGAACTTATGGCTACACCTTC. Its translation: CASTWGGTYGYTF.

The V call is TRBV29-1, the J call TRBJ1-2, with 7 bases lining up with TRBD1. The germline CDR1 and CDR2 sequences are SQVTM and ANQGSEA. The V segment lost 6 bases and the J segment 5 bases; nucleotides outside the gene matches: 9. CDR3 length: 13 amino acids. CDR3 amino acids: CSVDRVNTYGYTF. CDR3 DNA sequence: TGCAGCGTCGACAGGGTAAACACGTATGGCTACACCTTC.

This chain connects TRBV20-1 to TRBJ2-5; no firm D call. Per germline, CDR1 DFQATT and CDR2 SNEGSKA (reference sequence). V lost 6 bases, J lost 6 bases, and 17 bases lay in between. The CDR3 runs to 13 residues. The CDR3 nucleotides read TGCAGTGCGGCTGGTGGTATGGAAAAGACCCAGTACTTC. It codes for CSAAGGMEKTQYF.

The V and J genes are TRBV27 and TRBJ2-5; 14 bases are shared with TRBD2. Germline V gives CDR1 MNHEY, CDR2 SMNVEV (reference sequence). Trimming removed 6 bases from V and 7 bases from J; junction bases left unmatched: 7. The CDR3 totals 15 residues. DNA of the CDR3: TGTGCCAGCAGCTCCGGGACTAGCGGGAGTGGGACCCAGTACTTC. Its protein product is CASSSGTSGSGTQYF.

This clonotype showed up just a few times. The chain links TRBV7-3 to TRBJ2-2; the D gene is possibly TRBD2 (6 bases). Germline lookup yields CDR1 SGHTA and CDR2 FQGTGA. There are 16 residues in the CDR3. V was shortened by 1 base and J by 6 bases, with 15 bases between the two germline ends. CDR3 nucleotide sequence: TGTGCCAGCAGCTTAATGGGCGGTCGGGAGCCCGGGGAGCTGTTTTTT. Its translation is CASSLMGGREPGELFF.

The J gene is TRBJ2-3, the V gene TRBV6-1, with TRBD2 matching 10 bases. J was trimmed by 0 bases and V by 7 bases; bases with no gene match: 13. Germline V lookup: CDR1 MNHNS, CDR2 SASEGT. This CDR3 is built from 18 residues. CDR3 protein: CASNHFSGRTSSTDTQYF. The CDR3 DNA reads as TGTGCCAGCAACCACTTTAGCGGGAGGACCTCTAGCACAGATACGCAGTATTTT.